The 13 T cell receptor beta chains below were found in one sample sequenced in a study of regulatory dendritic cells for organ transplantation. Generated by immunoSEQ multiplex PCR, the TCRdb table keeps only in-frame clones and is missing some. The sample holds about 20,000 clones, 80% to 90% seen once. No antigen is known for these receptors. Sorted subsets were CFSE-labeled and cultured less than 6 days with allogeneic dendritic cells. The sample taken for sequencing was naive CD4+ T cells from blood cultured with regulatory dendritic cells. The sample's subset: CD45RA+ naive T cells. Source of these receptors: a human donor in good health.

The chain couples TRBV7-9 to TRBJ2-1; no reliable D call. The CDR3 is 12 amino acids. Germline V CDR1 and CDR2: SEHNR, FQNEAQ (reference sequence). The V and J ends lost 2 bases and 8 bases respectively, with 7 bases between them. This CDR3 is CASSLPSHEQFF. In DNA form, the CDR3 reads TGTGCCAGCAGCTTACCATCCCATGAGCAGTTCTTC.

The sample holds one count of this clone. The chain carries TRBV30 and TRBJ2-7; D is uncertain. Looked up from germline, CDR1 is GTSNPN and CDR2 is SVGIG (reference sequence). The CDR3 has 13 amino acids. V dropped 1 base and J dropped 5 bases, with 12 bases sitting between them. DNA for the CDR3: TGTGCCTGGAGTGCCCCCCCCGGGCACGAGCAGTACTTC. Amino acid sequence: CAWSAPPGHEQYF.

The chain joins TRBV7-9 to TRBJ1-1; D may be TRBD1 (5 bases). CDR1 and CDR2 from the germline V gene are SEHNR and FQNEAQ (reference sequence). V was pared by 5 bases and J by 4 bases, with 20 bases between. The CDR3 covers 16 residues. The CDR3 here is CASSGPGSAYATEAFF. The CDR3 bases are TGTGCCAGCAGCGGACCAGGGAGCGCCTATGCCACTGAAGCTTTCTTT.

This sequence joins TRBV27 and TRBJ1-5; no firm D call. Germline values: CDR1 MNHEY, CDR2 SMNVEV (reference sequence). Trimming cost V 3 bases and J 7 bases, with 7 bases left between them. The CDR3 runs to 12 residues. DNA of the CDR3: TGTGCCAGCAGTTTTTATAACCAGCCCCAGCATTTT. It codes for CASSFYNQPQHF.

The V call is TRBV6-1, the J call TRBJ2-6, with TRBD1 identical over 8 bases. Unmatched junction bases numbered 5, after V lost 4 bases and J lost 0 bases. This CDR3 has 17 amino acids. Germline CDR1 reads MNHNS; CDR2 reads SASEGT. The CDR3 here is CASSAGTGHSGANVLTF. The DNA of the CDR3 is TGTGCCAGCAGTGCCGGGACAGGCCACTCTGGGGCCAACGTCCTGACTTTC.

This clone has only one observation. The chain is built from TRBV25-1 and TRBJ2-4; D may match TRBD1 or TRBD2 (5 bases each). CDR3 length equals 14 residues. Deletions cut 5 bases from V and 2 bases from J, with 10 bases between. Germline CDR1 MGHDK, CDR2 SYGVNS. Written as DNA, the CDR3 is TGTGCCAGCAGTCCCAGGGACCCCAAAAACATTCAGTACTTC. Its translation is CASSPRDPKNIQYF.

CDR3 nucleotide sequence: TGTGCCAGCAGCTTGGTACCTCGCGCCGGGGAGCTGTTTTTT. It codes for CASSLVPRAGELFF. This sequence joins TRBV7-9 and TRBJ2-2; D is unclear. The CDR3 contains 14 residues. V lost 3 bases, J lost 6 bases, and 11 bases lay in between. The germline V gene has CDR1 SEHNR and CDR2 FQNEAQ (reference sequence).

The chain recombines TRBV4-1 with TRBJ2-1; 8 bases fit TRBD1. This CDR3 has 16 amino acids. Germline V gene data show CDR1 as MGHRA and CDR2 as YSYEKL. V gave up 4 bases and J gave up 4 bases; unmatched junction bases: 9. The CDR3 sequence: CASSRQQGVVYNEQFF. In DNA, the CDR3 is TGCGCCAGCAGCCGACAACAGGGGGTAGTGTACAATGAGCAGTTCTTC.

The rearrangement links TRBV7-2 to TRBJ2-2, with a tentative D call TRBD2 (5 bases). CDR1 is SGHTA, CDR2 FQGNSA, per germline. Trimming took 6 bases from V and 4 from J, leaving 18 bases between them. CDR3 length equals 16 residues. The DNA for the CDR3 is TGTGCCAGCAGGAGAATCCTAATTCGGGGCACCGGGGAGCTGTTTTTT. As protein: CASRRILIRGTGELFF.

V is TRBV5-1 and J is TRBJ1-1, with D unresolved. The CDR3 covers 13 residues. With 0 bases removed from V and 6 bases from J, the gap between germline ends came to 9 bases. The germline gives CDR1 SGHRS, CDR2 YFSETQ. CDR3 protein: CASSLVPDSEAFF. CDR3 DNA sequence: TGCGCCAGCAGCTTGGTGCCAGACTCTGAAGCTTTCTTT.

The gene calls are TRBV6-1 and TRBJ2-7, with 11 bases identical to TRBD2. Germline CDR1 is MNHNS and CDR2 is SASEGT. The CDR3 is 14 residues long. V gave up 5 bases and J gave up 2 bases; unmatched junction bases: 2. This CDR3 reads CASSLAGGPYEQYF. CDR3 in DNA: TGTGCCAGCAGTTTAGCGGGGGGGCCCTACGAGCAGTACTTC.

V is TRBV6-6 and J is TRBJ1-1; a possible D gene is TRBD1 (5 bases). V was clipped by 5 bases and J by 2 bases, with 9 bases between them. This CDR3 has 13 residues. Germline V gene lookup returns CDR1 MNHNY and CDR2 SVGAGI (reference sequence). DNA for the CDR3: TGTGCCAGCAGTCATAGGGGCAACACTGAAGCTTTCTTT. Protein product: CASSHRGNTEAFF.

This clone turned up a few times. The chain carries TRBV27 and TRBJ2-7, with 8 bases lining up with TRBD1. In germline, CDR1 is MNHEY, CDR2 SMNVEV (reference sequence). The CDR3 spans 14 residues. V gave up 3 bases and J gave up 2 bases; unmatched junction bases: 3. This CDR3 reads CASSFGTGAYEQYF. The CDR3 region has the DNA TGTGCCAGCAGTTTTGGGACAGGCGCCTACGAGCAGTACTTC.